What follows are 7 T cell receptor beta chains derived from one specimen sequenced in a study of T cell repertoires in cytomegalovirus infection. From the reads, TCRdb called clonotypes with MiXCR, one entry per CDR3 protein. This table holds fewer than 200,000 distinct CDR3 sequences, under 15% found once. The source material was PBMCs. Receptors originate from a human donor in good health (CMV status not recorded). Some clones in this sample may be carry-over from other donors' samples.

The chain is built from TRBV29-1 and TRBJ2-1, with D hard to call. Germline values: CDR1 SQVTM, CDR2 ANQGSEA. The V end lost 4 bases, the J end lost 6 bases, and 13 bases lay between the germline ends. There are 13 residues in the CDR3. The CDR3 loop reads CSVVQSSVNEQFF. CDR3 in DNA: TGCAGCGTTGTACAGTCTTCAGTCAATGAGCAGTTCTTC.

This sequence joins TRBV29-1 and TRBJ2-2; 7 nucleotides line up with TRBD1. Looked up from germline, CDR1 is SQVTM and CDR2 is ANQGSEA. The J segment lost 0 bases and the V segment lost 4 bases, leaving 5 bases of the junction unmatched. The CDR3 extends over 15 amino acids. CDR3 sequence (DNA): TGCAGCGTTGCCCCAGGGGGATCGAACACCGGGGAGCTGTTTTTT. Translated, it gives CSVAPGGSNTGELFF.

The chain recombines TRBV15 with TRBJ2-1, with D unresolved. The germline V gene has CDR1 LNHNV and CDR2 YYDKDF (reference sequence). The CDR3 length is 17 residues. V lost 2 bases, J lost 0 bases, and 14 bases lay in between. CDR3 sequence reads: CATSRYSASSSYNEQFF. CDR3 sequence (DNA): TGTGCCACCAGCAGATATTCGGCCTCGAGCTCCTACAATGAGCAGTTCTTC.

This clonotype was observed at least ten times. V gene TRBV7-8 combines with J gene TRBJ1-3; D uncertain. The germline CDR1 and CDR2 sequences are SGHVS and FQNEAQ. CDR3 size: 14 residues. V dropped 4 bases and J dropped 4 bases, with 11 bases sitting between them. The CDR3 DNA is TGTGCCAGCAGCTCCCACGGGGTCGGAAACACCATATATTTT. As protein: CASSSHGVGNTIYF.

This clonotype was seen a handful of times. This sequence joins TRBV7-9 and TRBJ1-1, with TRBD1 matching over 9 bases. Losses at the gene ends were 5 bases for V and 6 bases for J; bases not matched to a gene: 7. Germline V lookup: CDR1 SEHNR, CDR2 FQNEAQ (reference sequence). CDR3 length: 14 amino acids. The DNA of the CDR3 is TGTGCCAGCAGCGAGCGGACAGGGGAGGCTGAAGCTTTCTTT. Amino acids: CASSERTGEAEAFF.

This clonotype was seen ten or more times. CDR3 in amino acids: CASTTRSGGNEQFF. CDR3 nucleotide sequence: TGTGCCAGCACCACTCGAAGCGGGGGCAATGAGCAGTTCTTC. The chain uses TRBV6-2 or TRBV6-3 and TRBJ2-1, with 8 bases identical to TRBD2. The V gene's germline CDR1 is MNHEY and CDR2 SVGEGT. The CDR3 is 14 amino acids. J gave up 6 bases and V 7 bases, and 8 bases lay outside the gene matches.

This clonotype was detected ten times or more. The J gene is TRBJ2-2, the V gene TRBV7-2; D remains unclear. The CDR3 extends over 14 amino acids. V lost 5 bases and J lost 4, with 11 bases in between. From germline, CDR1 is SGHTA and CDR2 FQGNSA. This chain's CDR3 is CASSPDPGTGELFF. The CDR3 region has the DNA TGTGCCAGCAGCCCAGACCCTGGCACCGGGGAGCTGTTTTTT.